This passage covers 28 T cell receptor beta chains from one sample sequenced in a study of T cell repertoires in cytomegalovirus infection. TCRdb recomputed calls from the reads with MiXCR, one row per CDR3 protein. The data show about half a million distinct CDR3 sequences, about 42% seen once. No cognate antigen is known for these TCRs. The material was cultured PBMCs, obtained from culture after CMV antigen stimulation. The receptors come from a human donor in good health (CMV status not recorded). Some clones in this sample may be carry-over from other donors' samples.

The V gene is TRBV12-3 or TRBV12-4, the J gene TRBJ1-1; D not certain. The germline V and J ends were trimmed by 7 bases and 1 base, with 10 bases remaining between them. This CDR3 region has 13 residues. The CDR3 DNA is TGTGCCAGCACCATACAGACGAACACTGAAGCTTTCTTT. Its protein is CASTIQTNTEAFF.

This clonotype came up once. V gene TRBV5-4 combines with J gene TRBJ2-7, with a possible D match to TRBD1 (6 bases). V lost 0 bases and J lost 7, with 17 bases in between. Germline lookup yields CDR1 SGHNT and CDR2 YYREEE (reference sequence). This CDR3 contains 15 residues. The CDR3 DNA is TGTGCCAGCAGCTTGGGGGGGCTACGGCCGTGGGAGCAGTACTTC. Its protein is CASSLGGLRPWEQYF.

The chain has TRBV6-2 or TRBV6-3 and TRBJ1-1; 8 bases match TRBD1. V shed 8 bases and J 3 bases; nucleotides not matched to a gene: 8. Germline V gene data show CDR1 as MNHEY and CDR2 as SVGEGT. This CDR3 region has 14 residues. This CDR3 reads CASADRGYYTEAFF. The CDR3 DNA is TGTGCCAGCGCAGACAGGGGTTATTACACTGAAGCTTTCTTT.

The sample holds a few counts of this clonotype. The genes are TRBV2 and TRBJ1-2; D might be TRBD1 (5 bases). Germline loops: CDR1 SNHLY, CDR2 FYNNEI. The CDR3 runs to 14 residues. Trimming left V 6 bases short and J 6 bases short, with 17 bases between. The chain's CDR3 is CASSSNGGPDGYTF. CDR3 nucleotide sequence: TGTGCCAGCAGCAGCAATGGGGGTCCGGATGGCTACACCTTC.

In the case of this clonotype: The junction shows a germline mismatch at one end, possibly a read error. The chain is built from TRBV6-2 or TRBV6-3 and TRBJ2-7; 7 bases agree with TRBD2. In germline, CDR1 is MNHEY, CDR2 SVGEGT. The CDR3 has 14 residues. This CDR3 reads CAGSYGGSSYEQYF. For the CDR3, the DNA is TGTGCCGGCAGTTACGGCGGGAGCTCCTACGAGCAGTACTTC.

In its sample, this clonotype was seen a few times. This chain uses TRBV7-6 with TRBJ2-7; perhaps TRBD2 as D (5 bases). CDR1 and CDR2 (germline): SGHVS, FNYEAQ. This CDR3 is 12 amino acids long. Between the trimmed V and J ends, which lost 5 bases and 6 bases, there was a span of 11 bases. CDR3 DNA sequence: TGTGCCAGCAGCCCGTTTGGGAGCGAGCAGTACTTC. Residues: CASSPFGSEQYF.

The chain couples TRBV5-1 to TRBJ1-1, with D perhaps TRBD1 (6 bases). Germline CDR1 and CDR2: SGHRS and YFSETQ. The CDR3 loop spans 13 amino acids. The V gene lost 3 bases and the J gene lost 3 bases, with 9 bases spanning the gap. The CDR3 bases are TGCGCCAGCAGCTGGGAGGGGGACACTGAAGCTTTCTTT. This encodes CASSWEGDTEAFF.

This clonotype was picked up a small number of times. The CDR3 protein is CASRSGTATLWGSPLHF. CDR3 nucleotide sequence: TGTGCCAGCAGGTCCGGGACAGCCACTTTATGGGGTTCACCCCTCCACTTT. The chain is built from TRBV12-3 or TRBV12-4 and TRBJ1-6, with TRBD1 matching 7 bases. V shed 6 bases, J shed 9 bases, and the junction held 17 bases outside the gene matches. The CDR3 covers 17 residues.

The chain carries TRBV7-2 and TRBJ2-7; 7 positions agree with TRBD2. Germline V gene data show CDR1 as SGHTA and CDR2 as FQGNSA. The CDR3 is 14 residues long. Trimming removed 2 bases from V and 3 bases from J; junction bases left unmatched: 4. The CDR3 loop reads CASSLLGTIYEQYF. In DNA form, the CDR3 reads TGTGCCAGCAGCTTATTGGGGACTATCTACGAGCAGTACTTC. The full variable domain, in which reference TRBV7-2 and TRBJ2-7 provide the parts outside the CDR3, is GAGVSQSPSNKVTEKGKDVELRCDPISGHTALYWYRQSLGQGLEFLIYFQGNSAPDKSGLPSDRFSAERTGGSVSTLTIQRTQQEDSAVYLCASSLLGTIYEQYFGPGTRLTVT.

This clonotype was detected only a few times. V is TRBV7-8 and J is TRBJ2-7, with D possibly being TRBD1 or TRBD2 (6 bases each). Looked up from germline, CDR1 is SGHVS and CDR2 is FQNEAQ. The CDR3 is 15 amino acids. V was clipped by 5 bases and J by 4 bases, with 18 bases between them. CDR3 loop: CASSKQGGPYYEQYF. The CDR3 coding sequence is TGTGCCAGCAGCAAACAGGGAGGCCCGTATTACGAGCAGTACTTC.

The table lists this clonotype with a count of one. The rearrangement joins TRBV7-6 to TRBJ1-5; D is undetermined. Trimming stripped 4 bases from V and 4 bases from J, with 14 bases between. This CDR3 spans 15 amino acids. Germline V CDR1 and CDR2: SGHVS, FNYEAQ. CDR3 DNA sequence: TGTGCCAGCAGCTCTGTGACTGAAAGGAATCAGCCCCAGCATTTT. This sequence encodes CASSSVTERNQPQHF.

V is TRBV7-2 and J is TRBJ2-3; TRBD1 matches at 8 bases. J gave up 5 bases and V 5 bases, and 6 bases lay outside the gene matches. The CDR3 loop spans 14 amino acids. Germline V gene sequence: CDR1 SGHTA, CDR2 FQGNSA. The CDR3 sequence is CASSPGQGLDTQYF. The DNA of the CDR3 is TGTGCCAGCAGCCCCGGACAGGGTCTAGATACGCAGTATTTT.

This clonotype was observed many times. The chain recombines TRBV7-2 with TRBJ2-7; D unclear. Germline CDR1 SGHTA, CDR2 FQGNSA. V lost 4 bases and J lost 3, with 19 bases in between. The CDR3 totals 16 residues. The CDR3 bases are TGTGCCAGCAGCTCAAACGCTAGAGTCCCCCTCTACGAGCAGTACTTC. It translates to CASSSNARVPLYEQYF.

The chain links TRBV11-2 to TRBJ2-5; perhaps TRBD2 as D (5 bases). The CDR3 is made up of 16 amino acids. Germline assignment: CDR1 SGHAT and CDR2 FQNNGV. V was cut by 7 bases and J by 5 bases, with 23 bases left in between. The CDR3 DNA sequence: TGTGCCAGCATCCCCGTGGGGTTAGCGAGTACGGAGACCCAGTACTTC. Its protein product is CASIPVGLASTETQYF. The whole variable domain, filled in from reference TRBV11-2 and TRBJ2-5, reads EAGVAQSPRYKIIEKRQSVAFWCNPISGHATLYWYQQILGQGPKLLIQFQNNGVVDDSQLPKDRFSAERLKGVDSTLKIQPAKLEDSAVYLCASIPVGLASTETQYFGPGTRLLVL.

V is TRBV7-9 and J is TRBJ1-1, with D perhaps matching TRBD1 (6 bases). CDR1 and CDR2 from the germline V gene are SEHNR and FQNEAQ (reference sequence). V was pared by 5 bases and J by 5 bases, with 12 bases between. The length of the CDR3 is 13 residues. For the CDR3, the DNA is TGTGCCAGCAGCCAGGACAGACGGACTGAAGCTTTCTTT. This codes for CASSQDRRTEAFF.

The chain's CDR3 is CASSLSQYEAFF. The DNA of the CDR3 is TGTGCCAGCAGTTTATCACAGTATGAAGCTTTCTTT. The rearrangement links TRBV28 to TRBJ1-1; D gene ambiguous. Trimming removed 1 base at V and 7 bases at J, with 7 bases between. Looked up from germline, CDR1 is MDHEN and CDR2 is SYDVKM. There are 12 residues in the CDR3. Based on the CDR3 plus reference TRBV28 and TRBJ1-1, the full variable domain is DVKVTQSSRYLVKRTGEKVFLECVQDMDHENMFWYRQDPGLGLRLIYFSYDVKMKEKGDIPEGYSVSREKKERFSLILESASTNQTSMYLCASSLSQYEAFFGQGTRLTVV.

The chain links TRBV7-6 to TRBJ1-1, with a weak D call TRBD1 (5 bases). The germline CDR1 and CDR2 sequences are SGHVS and FNYEAQ. This CDR3 spans 15 amino acids. V lost 5 bases and J lost 1, with 14 bases in between. DNA of the CDR3: TGTGCCAGCAGCCTATTAAACGGGGGGAACACTGAAGCTTTCTTT. Protein sequence: CASSLLNGGNTEAFF.

The chain links TRBV12-3 or TRBV12-4 to TRBJ2-1, with 7 positions matching TRBD2. The CDR3 is 16 amino acids. The junction had 13 bases not matched to a gene; V was cut back by 7 bases and J by 4 bases. CDR3 in amino acids: CASTKSPGLPYNEQFF. CDR3 sequence (DNA): TGTGCCAGCACTAAGTCGCCGGGACTACCATACAATGAGCAGTTCTTC.

This clonotype was seen only a few times. The rearrangement uses TRBV7-4 and TRBJ1-5, with D possibly being TRBD1 (5 bases). In germline, CDR1 is SGHVT, CDR2 SQSDAQ. The germline V and J ends were trimmed by 1 base and 4 bases, with 17 bases remaining between them. The CDR3 has 17 residues. The CDR3 is CASSLGRWTGENQPQHF. The CDR3, as DNA: TGTGCCAGCAGCTTAGGGAGGTGGACGGGGGAAAATCAGCCCCAGCATTTT. Based on the CDR3 plus reference TRBV7-4 and TRBJ1-5, the full variable domain is GAGVSQSPRYKVAKRGRDVALRCDSISGHVTLYWYRQTLGQGSEVLTYSQSDAQRDKSGRPSGRFSAERPERSVSTLKIQRTEQGDSAVYLCASSLGRWTGENQPQHFGDGTRLSIL.

This rearrangement joins TRBV11-2 to TRBJ2-5; 8 bases line up with TRBD1. The CDR3 length is 15 residues. Trimming removed 5 bases from V and 5 bases from J; junction bases left unmatched: 10. CDR1 and CDR2 from the germline V gene are SGHAT and FQNNGV. The CDR3 is CASSQRTGFLETQYF. In nucleotides, the CDR3 is TGTGCCAGCAGCCAGCGGACAGGGTTTCTTGAGACCCAGTACTTC.

The CDR3 DNA reads TGTGCCAGCAGCTTAAACGTAGATACGCAGTATTTT. Translation: CASSLNVDTQYF. This chain links TRBV7-9 with TRBJ2-3, with D unclear. The CDR3 length is 12 residues. V was pared by 2 bases and J by 5 bases, with 5 bases between. The germline V gene encodes CDR1 SEHNR and CDR2 FQNEAQ (reference sequence). Full variable domain (rest looked up from reference TRBV7-9 and TRBJ2-3): DTGVSQNPRHKITKRGQNVTFRCDPISEHNRLYWYRQTLGQGPEFLTYFQNEAQLEKSRLLSDRFSAERPKGSFSTLEIQRTEQGDSAMYLCASSLNVDTQYFGPGTRLTVL.

This chain connects TRBV11-2 to TRBJ2-3; perhaps TRBD2 as D (6 bases). CDR1 is SGHAT, CDR2 FQNNGV, per germline. CDR3 length equals 15 residues. Trimming took off 3 bases at V and 4 bases at J, with 14 bases between the two ends. The CDR3 region is CASSFRGRGADTQYF. CDR3 in DNA: TGTGCCAGCAGCTTCCGGGGCCGCGGGGCAGATACGCAGTATTTT.

A few counts support this clonotype. The CDR3: CASSFPGSRGTKNEAFF. The CDR3 nucleotides read TGTGCCAGCAGTTTCCCCGGAAGCAGGGGTACAAAGAATGAAGCTTTCTTT. The V gene is TRBV6-1, the J gene TRBJ1-1; D is possibly TRBD1 (6 bases). Per the germline V gene, CDR1 is MNHNS and CDR2 is SASEGT. There are 17 residues in the CDR3. The ends were cut back, 5 bases at V and 7 bases at J, with 26 bases in the middle.

This clonotype was picked up a small number of times. The rearrangement links TRBV7-9 to TRBJ1-6; D may be TRBD1 (5 bases). Germline-derived CDR1 and CDR2 are SEHNR and FQNEAQ (reference sequence). The CDR3 consists of 15 residues. Trimming shortened V by 5 bases and J by 6 bases, and 14 bases separated the two germline ends. CDR3: CASSSGGVGNSPLHF. The CDR3 nucleotides read TGTGCCAGCAGCAGCGGGGGGGTTGGTAATTCACCCCTCCACTTT. Filled out from reference TRBV7-9 and TRBJ1-6, the complete variable domain reads DTGVSQNPRHKITKRGQNVTFRCDPISEHNRLYWYRQTLGQGPEFLTYFQNEAQLEKSRLLSDRFSAERPKGSFSTLEIQRTEQGDSAMYLCASSSGGVGNSPLHFGNGTRLTVT.

In its sample, this clonotype was seen once. DNA for the CDR3: TGTGCCAGCAGTTACTCGAAGGGTACTACGCAGTATTTT. Its protein is CASSYSKGTTQYF. The chain has TRBV6-5 and TRBJ2-3; D not resolved. In germline, CDR1 is MNHEY, CDR2 SVGAGI. V lost 0 bases and J lost 8, with 9 bases in between. The CDR3 covers 13 residues.

In this sample, this clonotype turned up a few times. The chain uses TRBV18 and TRBJ1-5; D call uncertain. Germline CDR1 reads KGHSH; CDR2 reads LQKENI. The CDR3 has 14 amino acids. The germline V and J ends were trimmed by 2 bases and 2 bases, with 7 bases remaining between them. The CDR3 DNA is TGTGCCAGCTCACCAGGGAGAGGCAATCAGCCCCAGCATTTT. The encoded protein is CASSPGRGNQPQHF.

The V and J genes are TRBV10-3 and TRBJ2-7; 10 nucleotides align to TRBD2. Losses at the gene ends were 0 bases for V and 4 bases for J; bases not matched to a gene: 6. Per the germline V gene, CDR1 is ENHRY and CDR2 is SYGVKD. The CDR3 totals 16 residues. CDR3 loop: CAISESGSGRPYEQYF. The CDR3, as DNA: TGTGCCATCAGTGAGTCTGGTAGCGGGAGGCCTTACGAGCAGTACTTC.

This clonotype has more than one count but fewer than ten. V and J are TRBV7-2 and TRBJ2-7; 8 bases line up with TRBD2. The CDR3 loop spans 13 amino acids. Germline assignment: CDR1 SGHTA and CDR2 FQGNSA. Trimming at V came to 8 bases and at J to 2 bases, leaving 5 bases not matched to a gene. CDR3 DNA sequence: TGTGCCAGCGGAAGCGGGGGTCCCTACGAGCAGTACTTC. Its translation: CASGSGGPYEQYF. The complete variable domain, with remaining parts taken from reference TRBV7-2 and TRBJ2-7, reads GAGVSQSPSNKVTEKGKDVELRCDPISGHTALYWYRQSLGQGLEFLIYFQGNSAPDKSGLPSDRFSAERTGGSVSTLTIQRTQQEDSAVYLCASGSGGPYEQYFGPGTRLTVT.